Below are 14 T cell receptor beta chains sequenced from a single sample in a study of T cells in Graves' hyperthyroidism and ophthalmopathy. Amplification yielded TCR beta CDR3 regions, with RNA transcripts as the source. First-round RT-PCR targeting the TCR CDR3 was performed with the HTBI primer set. TCRdb ran MiXCR on the multiplex PCR reads and lists one entry per CDR3 protein. The data hold 700,000 or so distinct CDR3 sequences, with about 14% observed a single time. The sample was blood. These receptors originate from a woman between 45 and 60 years old with Graves' ophthalmopathy.

This clonotype has a count of ten or more. CDR3 sequence reads: CASSPRGDEKLFF. The DNA of the CDR3 is TGTGCCAGCAGCCCTCGCGGGGATGAAAAACTGTTTTTT. The rearrangement uses TRBV5-5 and TRBJ1-4, with D unclear. V was shortened by 4 bases and J by 6 bases, with 10 bases between the two germline ends. The CDR3 is 13 residues long. Germline V gene sequence: CDR1 SGHKS, CDR2 YYEKEE (reference sequence). Drawing the rest from reference TRBV5-5 and TRBJ1-4, the complete variable domain is DAGVTQSPTHLIKTRGQQVTLRCSPISGHKSVSWYQQVLGQGPQFIFQYYEKEERGRGNFPDRFSARQFPNYSSELNVNALLLGDSALYLCASSPRGDEKLFFGSGTQLSVL.

Here the CDR3 reads CASSTLPGQGSYNEQFF. The CDR3, as DNA: TGTGCCAGTAGTACTCTCCCGGGACAGGGTTCTTACAATGAGCAGTTCTTC. This chain uses TRBV19 with TRBJ2-1; TRBD1 matches 9 bases. With 4 bases clipped from V and 4 bases from J, the junction kept 11 bases outside the gene matches. Germline V gives CDR1 LNHDA, CDR2 SQIVND (reference sequence). The CDR3 contains 17 residues.

This clonotype was seen more than once but under ten times. The V gene is TRBV19, the J gene TRBJ2-1; 10 nucleotides line up with TRBD2. Trimming at V came to 7 bases and at J to 12 bases, leaving 12 bases not matched to a gene. Germline CDR1 is LNHDA and CDR2 is SQIVND (reference sequence). The CDR3 is made up of 14 amino acids. The CDR3 DNA reads as TGTGCCAGTAACCCTCTAGCGGGAGATTGGGTGCAGTTCTTC. Translating it yields CASNPLAGDWVQFF.

This clonotype was observed many times. The chain couples TRBV27 to TRBJ1-1; the D gene is possibly TRBD1 (5 bases). The CDR3 covers 15 residues. Deletions cut 0 bases from V and 1 base from J, with 9 bases between. Germline CDR1 and CDR2: MNHEY and SMNVEV (reference sequence). CDR3 nucleotide sequence: TGTGCCAGCAGTTTATCGGGACGCCCGAACACTGAAGCTTTCTTT. This sequence encodes CASSLSGRPNTEAFF.

This clonotype was seen many times. This chain's CDR3 is CASSLALTETQYF. The CDR3 region has the DNA TGTGCCAGCAGCTTAGCGCTTACGGAGACCCAGTACTTC. This sequence joins TRBV7-2 and TRBJ2-5; D ambiguous. Trimming removed 0 bases at V and 5 bases at J, with 7 bases between. The length of the CDR3 is 13 residues. From germline, CDR1 is SGHTA and CDR2 FQGNSA.

This clonotype was seen a few times. The CDR3 here is CASGGGTTPSGYTF. CDR3 DNA: TGTGCCAGCGGGGGTGGCACAACACCGTCTGGCTACACCTTC. The chain uses TRBV28 and TRBJ1-2; maybe TRBD1 (5 bases). V was trimmed by 8 bases and J by 7 bases, leaving 20 bases between them. This CDR3 is 14 amino acids long. Germline lookup yields CDR1 MDHEN and CDR2 SYDVKM.

This clonotype has more than one count but fewer than ten. The chain recombines TRBV2 with TRBJ2-3; D possibly corresponds to TRBD1 (5 bases). The V gene lost 5 bases and the J gene lost 2 bases, with 11 bases spanning the gap. The CDR3 is 14 amino acids. CDR1 is SNHLY, CDR2 FYNNEI, per germline. The DNA of the CDR3 is TGTGCCAGCAGTCTCAGGGTCCTCACAGATACGCAGTATTTT. The encoded protein is CASSLRVLTDTQYF.

In DNA, the CDR3 is TGTGCCAGCAGTCAGACAGAGAGACAGCCCCAGCATTTT. As protein: CASSQTERQPQHF. The chain has TRBV12-3 or TRBV12-4 and TRBJ1-5; possibly TRBD1 for D (5 bases). The CDR3 has 13 residues. Between the trimmed V and J ends, which lost 5 bases and 7 bases, there was a span of 12 bases.

This clonotype was picked up many times. J is TRBJ1-2 and V is TRBV6-6; D ambiguous. This CDR3 is 14 amino acids long. Germline lookup yields CDR1 MNHNY and CDR2 SVGAGI (reference sequence). V was pared by 0 bases and J by 1 base, with 6 bases between. The DNA of the CDR3 is TGTGCCAGCAGTTACTCAACGGTTAACTATGGCTACACCTTC. It translates to CASSYSTVNYGYTF.

Remarks on this clonotype: A much larger clone differs from this one at a single base, so this may be a read error. The chain carries TRBV5-1 and TRBJ2-3; TRBD2 matches at 8 bases. Germline V gives CDR1 SGHRS, CDR2 YFSETQ. The CDR3 consists of 16 residues. CDR3 loop: CAGSKRAGGGTDTQYF. CDR3 sequence (DNA): TGCGCCGGCAGCAAGCGGGCGGGAGGTGGAACAGATACGCAGTATTTT.

The table lists this clonotype with many counts. The rearrangement joins TRBV11-2 to TRBJ2-2; D tentatively fits TRBD1 or TRBD2 (5 bases each). Trimming stripped 3 bases from V and 4 bases from J, with 12 bases between. CDR1 is SGHAT and CDR2 is FQNNGV in the germline V gene. This CDR3 has 15 residues. The CDR3 loop reads CASSLWGTRTGELFF. The CDR3, as DNA: TGTGCCAGCAGCTTGTGGGGGACCCGCACCGGGGAGCTGTTTTTT.

This clonotype was detected ten times or more. V and J are TRBV18 and TRBJ2-5; D unclear. The CDR3 contains 14 residues. Per germline, CDR1 KGHSH and CDR2 LQKENI. Deletions cut 0 bases from V and 5 bases from J, with 10 bases between. Here the CDR3 DNA reads TGTGCCAGCTCACCACCGGTTAGGTCGGAGACCCAGTACTTC. It yields the protein CASSPPVRSETQYF.

This clonotype was observed at least ten times. The V call is TRBV6-1, the J call TRBJ2-3; tentative D call: TRBD1 (6 bases). The CDR3 is 15 residues long. Germline V gene sequence: CDR1 MNHNS, CDR2 SASEGT. V was trimmed by 6 bases and J by 2 bases, leaving 15 bases between them. The DNA of the CDR3 is TGTGCCAGCAGCCTAGACAGGTCATCCACAGATACGCAGTATTTT. Translating gives CASSLDRSSTDTQYF.

This clonotype was counted many times. The chain joins TRBV6-2 or TRBV6-3 to TRBJ1-1, with a tentative D call TRBD1 (5 bases). Germline V lookup: CDR1 MNHEY, CDR2 SVGEGT. CDR3 length: 15 amino acids. V lost 4 bases and J 1 base, leaving 13 bases between the germline ends. CDR3 sequence (DNA): TGTGCCAGCAGTTCCAACCTAGGGACGAACACTGAAGCTTTCTTT. Translation: CASSSNLGTNTEAFF.